This TCR beta chain was captured in a study of T cell responses to AZD1222 COVID-19 vaccine (dated by TCRdb to the early 2020s). Regarding the research as a whole: AZD1222 recipients given second doses at about 4 weeks or at about 12 weeks were pooled, since spike-specific TCR depth and breadth were not found to differ between the two schedules. A total of 233 trial participants underwent TCR sequencing, of whom 207 received two doses of AZD1222 and 26 received two doses of the MenACWY control vaccine. Trial participants were enrolled into age subgroups of 18-55, 56-69 and 70-plus years, which contained approximately 150, 30 and 60 TCR-sequenced participants, respectively. The full study reports these points: Because no samples from the day 14 peak response were available, repertoires could be characterized only after the peak T cell response. After two AZD1222 doses, both the breadth and the depth of spike-specific TCRs were significantly higher than at day 0 and than in MenACWY recipients. The 56-69-year group was small, and its depth increase did not reach significance, likely because of low power. Conclusions about previously exposed vaccinees are limited, since just five or six AZD1222 recipients were seropositive for SARS-CoV-2 at baseline. Participants were mostly white British, with more females than males. The authors suggested clonal diversity may have been underestimated. Reportedly, close to half of the unique spike-specific TCRs recognized epitopes lying outside the regions that are mutated in the B.1.351 and B.1.1.7 variants. The vaccine-associated CD4 TCRs covered the entire spike protein, and the dominant responses fell in regions 160-218 and 743-854.

The sample's time point label is to be understood as: baseline before first vaccination. Samples from vaccinated people were obtained from the UK trials COV001 and COV002, which included a single-blind randomized controlled phase 2/3 trial of AZD1222 (ChAdOx1 nCoV-19) in healthy adults. Trial participant PBMC samples were collected at day 0 and day 28 after the second dose for TCRbeta chain sequencing. Concerning this clone: The antigen this receptor binds is unknown. Within one base of it there is no much larger clone, and no base qualities were kept.

The CDR3 regions of human TCRbeta chains were subjected to immunosequencing. In the source study's methods: Repertoire TCRs were matched against a reference library of SARS-CoV-2-specific TCRs generated with the MIRA antigen-specificity platform. Breadth was defined as the fraction of unique TCRs that were SARS-CoV-2-associated. Depth was defined as the fraction of total T cells that were SARS-CoV-2-associated. Each spike-specific TCR was assigned to its reactive spike region and to a CD4 or CD8 class using the MIRA data. Log10-transformed breadth and depth values were compared by one-way ANOVA with Sidak's multiple comparisons tests. Held by TCRdb, this immuneACCESS table contains in-frame sequences only and omits some clones. Under half of the omission traces to an unresolved V gene where checked; the cause of the rest is unknown. V and J calls and clone size are given by that table; D and trimming were obtained from the DNA. The sample table lists some 120,000 clones, around 84% of them with a count of one. The ten top clones hold 12% of the sample.

After removal of 6 bases from V and 5 bases from J, the junction retains 8 bases not matched to a gene. The CDR3 goes from the cysteine to the phenylalanine over 14 residues. The retained sequence is limited to the CDR3, 42 bases, with the frame set at the first base. The CDR1 and CDR2 encoded by the germline V gene (reference sequence) are LNHDA and SQIVND. The sequence joins TRBV19 to TRBJ2-7; 9 junctional bases match TRBD2. The receptor was derived from an adult in good health. The sequencing used peripheral blood, collected on day 0 of AZD1222 vaccination. The sequence in DNA is TGTGCCAGTAGCAGGCGGGAGGGCGTCAACGAGCAGTACTTC. This yields the protein CASSRREGVNEQYF. The reference TRBV19 and TRBJ2-7 proteins fill in what lies around the CDR3, so the full variable domain reads DGGITQSPKYLFRKEGQNVTLSCEQNLNHDAMYWYRQDPGQGLRLIYYSQIVNDFQKGDIAEGYSVSREKKESFPLTVTSAQKNPTAFYLCASSRREGVNEQYFGPGTRLTVT.